The 22 T cell receptor beta chains presented below share a single source sample, sequenced in a study of T-cell memory formation after mild COVID-19. TCRdb reanalysed the 5' RACE reads using MiXCR and keeps one entry per CDR3 protein. Here the sample spans 400,000 to 450,000 distinct CDR3 sequences, more than 15% being singletons. Sequenced material: PBMCs or a T cell subset sorted from them (not recorded which). These receptors were collected from a man aged 18 to 30 who had mild COVID-19 (a few samples of this study predate the infection). Cell type and time point are not known.

This clonotype has a handful of counts. The chain has TRBV27 and TRBJ2-5; 9 bases map to TRBD2. V dropped 5 bases and J dropped 3; count of bases not matched to a gene: 10. CDR3 size: 16 residues. Per the germline V gene, CDR1 is MNHEY and CDR2 is SMNVEV (reference sequence). CDR3 sequence reads: CASSPLAVAGEETQYF. Here the CDR3 DNA reads TGTGCCAGCAGTCCCCTGGCGGTAGCGGGGGAAGAGACCCAGTACTTC.

This clonotype was counted a few times. The rearrangement joins TRBV4-3 to TRBJ2-3; D possibly corresponds to TRBD2 (6 bases). Per the germline V gene, CDR1 is LGHNA and CDR2 is YSLEER. V was clipped by 1 base and J by 3 bases, with 17 bases between them. The CDR3 has 17 residues. The CDR3 coding sequence is TGCGCCAGCAGCCAAGGGGCCTGGGGGGAAGTGACAGATACGCAGTATTTT. Protein product: CASSQGAWGEVTDTQYF.

The chain joins TRBV6-5 to TRBJ1-4; TRBD1 matches 7 bases. The CDR3 consists of 17 residues. Germline V gene lookup returns CDR1 MNHEY and CDR2 SVGAGI. V trimming: 5 bases; J trimming: 8 bases; junction bases outside the gene matches: 17. The CDR3 here is CASSPNTPLTGSEKLFF. CDR3 in DNA: TGTGCCAGCAGTCCCAATACCCCCTTGACAGGGTCCGAAAAACTGTTTTTT.

The chain carries TRBV7-2 and TRBJ1-2; tentatively, D is TRBD1 (5 bases). This CDR3 is 15 amino acids long. The germline gives CDR1 SGHTA, CDR2 FQGNSA. V shed 0 bases and J shed 4 bases, with 12 bases lying between them. The CDR3 sequence: CASSLAQGGGYGYTF. The CDR3 nucleotides read TGTGCCAGCAGCTTAGCTCAGGGCGGGGGCTATGGCTACACCTTC.

The CDR3 DNA reads TGCAGTGCTCCGACAGGGTATAACTCCTACGAGCAGTACGTC. The encoded protein is CSAPTGYNSYEQYV. This chain links TRBV20-1 with TRBJ2-7, with TRBD1 matching 7 bases. The ends lost 5 bases at V and 0 bases at J; junction bases unmatched: 7. The CDR3 runs to 14 residues. The germline V gene has CDR1 DFQATT and CDR2 SNEGSKA (reference sequence).

Many counts were recorded for this clonotype. The V gene is TRBV6-4, the J gene TRBJ2-3; 7 bases fit TRBD2. The CDR3 runs 15 residues. The trim removed 2 bases at V and 2 bases at J, leaving 4 bases unmatched. CDR1 MRHNA and CDR2 SNTAGT come from the germline V gene. The CDR3 protein is CASSDGGGTTDTQYF. The CDR3 bases are TGTGCCAGCAGTGACGGGGGGGGGACCACAGATACGCAGTATTTT.

This clonotype was found once. This may arise from a read error, as a much more abundant clone is one base away. Written as DNA, the CDR3 is TGTGCCAGCAGCCCGCCGTGGGAGACCCAGTACGTC. Amino acid sequence: CASSPPWETQYV. The V call is TRBV12-3 or TRBV12-4, the J call TRBJ2-7; perhaps TRBD2 as D (5 bases). V lost 6 bases, J lost 10 bases, and 16 bases lay in between. The CDR3 is 12 amino acids.

This chain uses TRBV6-5 with TRBJ2-2; 12 nucleotides line up with TRBD2. This CDR3 spans 18 amino acids. From germline, CDR1 is MNHEY and CDR2 SVGAGI. The ends lost 6 bases at V and 4 bases at J; junction bases unmatched: 12. For the CDR3, the DNA is TGTGCCAGCAGCCGTACTAGCGGGGGGTCTACCTCCACCGGGGAGCTGTTTTTT. Translation gives CASSRTSGGSTSTGELFF.

This clonotype occurred many times. The gene calls are TRBV20-1 and TRBJ1-1; no reliable D call. V lost 0 bases to trimming and J lost 2 bases, with 16 bases between them. Germline loops: CDR1 DFQATT, CDR2 SNEGSKA (reference sequence). This CDR3 region has 16 residues. CDR3 sequence (DNA): TGCAGTGCTAGAGATCCCCGGAGAGGCCCCAACACTGAAGCTTTCTTT. It is translated as CSARDPRRGPNTEAFF.

The V call is TRBV11-2, the J call TRBJ2-3; TRBD1 matches at 10 bases. The CDR3 consists of 16 residues. CDR1 is SGHAT, CDR2 FQNNGV, per germline. Trimming took 5 bases from V and 6 from J; bases not matched to a gene: 11. CDR3 nucleotides: TGTGCCAGCAGCCCCTACCGGGACAGGGGTTCGGATACGCAGTATTTT. Translation: CASSPYRDRGSDTQYF.

The chain recombines TRBV5-1 with TRBJ2-7; no clear D. The germline CDR1 and CDR2 sequences are SGHRS and YFSETQ. The CDR3 runs to 16 residues. V lost 0 bases, J lost 0 bases, and 13 bases lay in between. The CDR3 protein is CASSLALAESSYEQYF. The CDR3 nucleotides are TGCGCCAGCAGCTTGGCGTTGGCGGAGAGCTCCTACGAGCAGTACTTC.

This clonotype came up a few times. CDR3 residues: CSAEPGQAGTDTQYF. The DNA for the CDR3 is TGCAGTGCAGAACCGGGACAGGCCGGCACAGATACGCAGTATTTT. The V gene is TRBV20-1, the J gene TRBJ2-3, with 8 bases identical to TRBD1. The J segment lost 1 base and the V segment lost 6 bases, leaving 9 bases of the junction unmatched. The CDR3 is 15 amino acids. Germline lookup yields CDR1 DFQATT and CDR2 SNEGSKA (reference sequence).

The table lists this clonotype with a count of one. A much larger clone lies one base from this, so it may be a read error. V is TRBV7-6 and J is TRBJ2-1, with a weak D call TRBD2 (5 bases). Germline V gene sequence: CDR1 SGHVS, CDR2 FNYEAQ. This CDR3 region has 15 residues. Between the trimmed V and J ends, which lost 7 bases and 9 bases, there was a span of 22 bases. The CDR3 protein is CASNRWNMVAGEQFF. CDR3 DNA sequence: TGTGCCAGCAATAGGTGGAACATGGTGGCGGGTGAGCAGTTCTTC.

Many counts were recorded for this clonotype. The CDR3 DNA reads TGTGCCAGCAGCACAGTAGGTGAGCAGTTCTTC. It encodes CASSTVGEQFF. The chain combines TRBV7-2 with TRBJ2-1; D ambiguous. V was trimmed by 5 bases and J by 9 bases, leaving 8 bases between them. Germline CDR1 and CDR2: SGHTA and FQGNSA. CDR3 length: 11 amino acids.

The rearrangement uses TRBV7-2 and TRBJ2-3; D possibly uses TRBD1 or TRBD2 (5 bases each). Germline V gene lookup returns CDR1 SGHTA and CDR2 FQGNSA. CDR3 size: 14 residues. Deletions cut 6 bases from V and 1 base from J, with 11 bases between. For the CDR3, the DNA is TGTGCCAGCAGAACTCTGGGGGGCACAGATACGCAGTATTTT. Translating it yields CASRTLGGTDTQYF.

As regards this clonotype: A much larger clonotype is one base distant, so this may be a read error. The gene calls are TRBV18 and TRBJ1-1; 10 bases are shared with TRBD1. The length of the CDR3 is 15 residues. Looked up from germline, CDR1 is KGHSH and CDR2 is LQKENI. With 2 bases clipped from V and 3 bases from J, the junction kept 3 bases outside the gene matches. The CDR3 is CASSPMGTGDTEAFF. In DNA form, the CDR3 reads TGTGCCAGCTCACCAATGGGGACAGGGGACACTGAAGCTTTCTTT.

J is TRBJ2-7 and V is TRBV5-1; D may be TRBD2 (5 bases). This CDR3 has 15 amino acids. Trimming left V 8 bases short and J 0 bases short, with 18 bases between. Germline CDR1 SGHRS, CDR2 YFSETQ. The CDR3 coding sequence is TGCGCCAGGAGCCAAAGGACCACTAGCTCCTACGAGCAGTACGTC. Translated: CARSQRTTSSYEQYV.

V is TRBV4-2 and J is TRBJ2-3, with a weak D call TRBD1 (6 bases). V was cut by 8 bases and J by 1 base, with 16 bases left in between. The CDR3 length is 15 residues. CDR1 and CDR2 from the germline V gene are LGHNA and YNFKEQ. Here the CDR3 DNA reads TGTGCCAGCGCTCGAGATCCAGGGGGCACAGATACGCAGTATTTT. It is translated as CASARDPGGTDTQYF.

The chain is built from TRBV4-2 and TRBJ2-6, with TRBD2 identical over 7 bases. J was trimmed by 4 bases and V by 8 bases; bases with no gene match: 11. This CDR3 has 16 residues. CDR1 LGHNA and CDR2 YNFKEQ come from the germline V gene. This CDR3 is CASQRGGALGANVLTF. CDR3 sequence (DNA): TGTGCCAGCCAGCGGGGCGGAGCGTTGGGGGCCAACGTCCTGACTTTC.

The chain is built from TRBV6-5 and TRBJ1-2; TRBD1 matches 9 bases. The junction had 4 bases not matched to a gene; V was cut back by 5 bases and J by 3 bases. CDR1 is MNHEY, CDR2 SVGAGI, per germline. The CDR3 length is 14 residues. The CDR3 nucleotides are TGTGCCAGCAGTCCCCGGGACAGGGACTATGGCTACACCTTC. It yields the protein CASSPRDRDYGYTF.

The sample holds a few counts of this clonotype. The J gene is TRBJ2-1, the V gene TRBV7-2; perhaps TRBD2 as D (6 bases). The CDR3 has 15 residues. CDR1 and CDR2 from the germline V gene are SGHTA and FQGNSA. V was clipped by 4 bases and J by 0 bases, with 10 bases between them. For the CDR3, the DNA is TGTGCCAGCAGCTCCGTGCGGGGCTCCTACAATGAGCAGTTCTTC. Protein sequence: CASSSVRGSYNEQFF.

V usage is TRBV7-4 and J usage is TRBJ1-5; D might be TRBD1 (6 bases). The ends were cut back, 7 bases at V and 7 bases at J, with 17 bases in the middle. This CDR3 comprises 14 residues. Per germline, CDR1 SGHVT and CDR2 SQSDAQ. The CDR3 region is CASTSYRAIQPQHF. CDR3 coding DNA: TGTGCCAGCACTTCATACAGGGCTATCCAGCCCCAGCATTTT.